The source of this T cell receptor (beta chain) is a study of technical replicates of blood from four donors. Assay: immunoSEQ multiplex PCR; the TCRdb copy retains only in-frame clones and omits some. Among 65,000 to 85,000 clones listed, roughly 98% were seen once. Per germline, CDR1 SGHRS and CDR2 YFSETQ. The CDR3 extends over 18 amino acids. V was pared by 0 bases and J by 2 bases, with 12 bases of the junction left unmatched. In its sample, this clone was seen once. The sample consisted of T cells isolated from PBMCs. This chain uses TRBV5-1 with TRBJ2-7; the match to TRBD2 covers 9 bases. This TCR was recovered from a human donor in good health. The CDR3, as DNA: TGCGCCAGCAGCTTGGAGGTAGCGGGAGTCCTGGGGACCTACGAGCAGTACTTC. Its protein product is CASSLEVAGVLGTYEQYF.